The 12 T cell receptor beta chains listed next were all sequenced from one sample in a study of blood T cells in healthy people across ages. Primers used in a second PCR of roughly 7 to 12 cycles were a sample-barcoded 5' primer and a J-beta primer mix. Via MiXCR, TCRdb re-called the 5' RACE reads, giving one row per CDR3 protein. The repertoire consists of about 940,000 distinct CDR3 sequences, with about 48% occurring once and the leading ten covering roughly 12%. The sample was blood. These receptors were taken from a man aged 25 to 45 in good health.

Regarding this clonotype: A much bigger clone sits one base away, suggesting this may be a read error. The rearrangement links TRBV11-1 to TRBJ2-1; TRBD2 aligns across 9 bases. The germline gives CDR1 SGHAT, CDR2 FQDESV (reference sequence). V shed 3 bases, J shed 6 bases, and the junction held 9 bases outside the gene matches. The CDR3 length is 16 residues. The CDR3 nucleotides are TGTGCCAGCAGCTTCTTGCGGGGGGGCGTCCGCAATGAGCAGTTCTTC. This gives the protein CASSFLRGGVRNEQFF.

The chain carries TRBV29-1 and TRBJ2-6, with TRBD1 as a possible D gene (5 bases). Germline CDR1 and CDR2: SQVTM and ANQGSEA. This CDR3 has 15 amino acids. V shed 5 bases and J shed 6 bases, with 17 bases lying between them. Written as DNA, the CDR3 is TGCAGCGTTTGGGGCACGCTTATTGCGGCCAACGTCCTGACTTTC. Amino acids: CSVWGTLIAANVLTF.

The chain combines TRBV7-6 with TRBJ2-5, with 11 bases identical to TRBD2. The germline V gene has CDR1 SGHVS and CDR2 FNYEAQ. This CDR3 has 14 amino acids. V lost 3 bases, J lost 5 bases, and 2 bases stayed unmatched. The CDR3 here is CASSFRTSGETQYF. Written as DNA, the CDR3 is TGTGCCAGCAGCTTTCGGACTAGCGGGGAGACCCAGTACTTC.

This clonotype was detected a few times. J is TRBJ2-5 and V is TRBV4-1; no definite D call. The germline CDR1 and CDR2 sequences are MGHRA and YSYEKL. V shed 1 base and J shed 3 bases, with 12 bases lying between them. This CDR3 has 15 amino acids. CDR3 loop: CASSQVVTAEETQYF. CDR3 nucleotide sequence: TGCGCCAGCAGCCAAGTGGTGACGGCTGAAGAGACCCAGTACTTC.

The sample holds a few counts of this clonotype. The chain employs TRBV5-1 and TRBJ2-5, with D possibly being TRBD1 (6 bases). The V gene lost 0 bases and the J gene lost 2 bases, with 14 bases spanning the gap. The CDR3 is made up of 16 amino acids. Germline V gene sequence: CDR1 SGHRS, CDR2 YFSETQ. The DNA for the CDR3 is TGCGCCAGCAGCTTGGCCCCGACAGGTGTACAAGAGACCCAGTACTTC. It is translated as CASSLAPTGVQETQYF.

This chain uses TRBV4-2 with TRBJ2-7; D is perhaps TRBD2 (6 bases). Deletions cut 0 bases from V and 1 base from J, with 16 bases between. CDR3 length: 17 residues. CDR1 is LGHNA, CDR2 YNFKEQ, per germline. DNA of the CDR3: TGTGCCAGCAGCCAAGAGTTTAGCGGCGCCAAGTCCTACGAGCAGTACTTC. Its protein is CASSQEFSGAKSYEQYF.

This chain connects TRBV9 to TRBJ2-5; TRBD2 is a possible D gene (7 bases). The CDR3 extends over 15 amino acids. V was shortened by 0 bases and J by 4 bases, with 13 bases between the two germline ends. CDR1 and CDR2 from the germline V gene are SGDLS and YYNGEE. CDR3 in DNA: TGTGCCAGCAGCGTAGATGGGGGGGCCAGAGAGACCCAGTACTTC. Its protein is CASSVDGGARETQYF.

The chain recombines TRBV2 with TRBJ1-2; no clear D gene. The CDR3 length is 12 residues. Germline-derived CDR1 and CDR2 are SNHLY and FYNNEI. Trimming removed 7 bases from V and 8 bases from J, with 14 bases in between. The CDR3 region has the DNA TGTGCCAGCACCTCCCCCCCTGGAGGCTACACCTTC. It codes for CASTSPPGGYTF.

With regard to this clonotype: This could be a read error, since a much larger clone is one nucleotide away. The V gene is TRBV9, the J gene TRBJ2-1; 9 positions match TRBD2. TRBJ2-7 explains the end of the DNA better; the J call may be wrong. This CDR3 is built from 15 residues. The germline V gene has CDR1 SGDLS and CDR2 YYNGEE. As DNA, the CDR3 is TGTGCCAGCAGCCCAGCGGGGGGAAACTACAATGAGCAGTACTTC. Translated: CASSPAGGNYNEQYF.

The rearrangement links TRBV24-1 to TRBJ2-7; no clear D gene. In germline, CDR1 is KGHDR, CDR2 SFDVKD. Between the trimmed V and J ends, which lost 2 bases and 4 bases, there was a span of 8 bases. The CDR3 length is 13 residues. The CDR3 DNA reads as TGTGCCACCAGTGATTCTGACGGGTACGAGCAGTACTTC. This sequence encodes CATSDSDGYEQYF.

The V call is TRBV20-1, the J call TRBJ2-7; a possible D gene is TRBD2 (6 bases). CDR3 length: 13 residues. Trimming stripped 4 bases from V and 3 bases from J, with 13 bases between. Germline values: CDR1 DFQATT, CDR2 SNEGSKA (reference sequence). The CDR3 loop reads CSAKDYMLYEQYF. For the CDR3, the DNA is TGCAGTGCTAAGGACTATATGCTCTACGAGCAGTACTTC.

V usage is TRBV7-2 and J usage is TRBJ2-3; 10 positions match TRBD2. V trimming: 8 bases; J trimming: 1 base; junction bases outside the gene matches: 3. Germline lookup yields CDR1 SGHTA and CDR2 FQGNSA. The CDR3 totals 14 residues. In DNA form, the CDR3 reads TGTGCCAGCGGTCTAGCGGGGGGCACAGATACGCAGTATTTT. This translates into CASGLAGGTDTQYF.